This TCR beta chain was profiled in a study of Ad26.COV2.S vaccination and SARS-CoV-2 variants. Treatment here: 15 to 20 received Ad26.COV2.S at low or high dose, single or two shots; about 5 received placebo; per-sample allocation not given. The samples date from day 63 after the first vaccine or placebo injection. The sample came from a Boston adult aged 18-55 years. The table came from immunoSEQ multiplex PCR; TCRdb's copy has only in-frame clones and leaves some out. The sample lists around 450,000 clones, more than 80% occurring once. This clone was seen a few times. Sequencing used peripheral blood, obtained in a trial of Ad26.COV2.S vaccine versus placebo. The receptor comes from a person aged 18-60 years who received the Ad26.COV2.S COVID-19 vaccine or a placebo.

CDR3 coding DNA: TGTGCCAGCAGCGTAGGCTCTCTGGGGGGAGCGGGGGAGACCCAGTACTTC. Amino acid sequence: CASSVGSLGGAGETQYF. The chain employs TRBV9 and TRBJ2-5; 7 nucleotides agree with TRBD2. Germline V lookup: CDR1 SGDLS, CDR2 YYNGEE. This CDR3 has 17 amino acids. Trimming at V came to 0 bases and at J to 5 bases, leaving 13 bases not matched to a gene.